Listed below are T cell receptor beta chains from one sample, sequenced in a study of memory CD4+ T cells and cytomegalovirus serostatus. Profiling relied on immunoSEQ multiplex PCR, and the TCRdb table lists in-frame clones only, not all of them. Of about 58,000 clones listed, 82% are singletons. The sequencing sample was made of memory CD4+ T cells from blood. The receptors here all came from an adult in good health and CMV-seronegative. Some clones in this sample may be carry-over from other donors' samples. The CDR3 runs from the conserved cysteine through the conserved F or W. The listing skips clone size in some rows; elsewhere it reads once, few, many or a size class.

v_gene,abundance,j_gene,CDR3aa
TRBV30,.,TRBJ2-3,CAWSVLARADTQYF
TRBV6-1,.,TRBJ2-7,CASSPSGRVNEQYF
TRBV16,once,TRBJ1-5,CASSQRQGANQPQHF
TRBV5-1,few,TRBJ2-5,CASSLGLAEKETQYF
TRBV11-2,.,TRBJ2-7,CASSLDWSGTSSYEQYF
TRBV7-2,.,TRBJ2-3,CASSSIAGVVDTQYF
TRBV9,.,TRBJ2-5,CASSQGLANTRETQYF
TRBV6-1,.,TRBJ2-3,CATRKLGGLDTQYF
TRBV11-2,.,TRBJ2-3,CASSPLSGGPRDTQYF
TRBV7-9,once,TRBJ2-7,CASSLGRGSMPLDEQYF
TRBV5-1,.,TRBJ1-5,CASSQGGYSNQPQHF
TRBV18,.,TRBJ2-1,CASSREIYNEQFF